These T cell receptor beta chains were read from a single sample in a study of blood T cell repertoires in COVID-19. The data were produced by immunoSEQ multiplex PCR, yet TCRdb's version contains in-frame clones alone and is incomplete. The data show under 400,000 clones, about 87% seen once. The sequenced sample consisted of peripheral blood. All receptors come from a woman aged 25 to 45 with COVID-19, enrolled during active disease. The CDR3 runs from the conserved cysteine through the conserved F or W. The D gene is left open where the match is weak. Part of the rows lack a size; the others show once, few, many or a class for expanded clones.

>TRBV9|NA|NA|TRBJ1-2
CASSVAPGHNYGYTF
TGTGCCAGCAGCGTAGCACCGGGACACAACTATGGCTACACCTTC
>TRBV2|NA|TRBD2|TRBJ2-7
CASSSGRPYEQYF
TGTGCCAGCTCTAGCGGCCGTCCCTACGAGCAGTACTTC
>TRBV4-1|NA|TRBD1|TRBJ2-7
CASSQSGTGSYEQYF
TGCGCCAGCAGCCAGTCCGGGACAGGCTCCTACGAGCAGTACTTC
>TRBV18|NA|NA|TRBJ2-4
CASSPSSASKNIQYF
TGTGCCAGCTCACCCTCTAGCGCCTCCAAAAACATTCAGTACTTC
>TRBV12-3/TRBV12-4|NA|TRBD1|TRBJ2-1
CASNLQGSEQFF
TGTGCCAGCAACCTACAGGGGAGTGAGCAGTTCTTC
>TRBV5-1|NA|NA|TRBJ2-3
CASSVGGGATDTQYF
TGCGCCAGCAGTGTAGGAGGGGGGGCCACAGATACGCAGTATTTT
>TRBV3-1/TRBV3-2|NA|TRBD1|TRBJ1-1
CASSQRQGNTEAFF
TGTGCCAGCAGCCAACGACAGGGGAACACTGAAGCTTTCTTT
>TRBV5-1|NA|NA|TRBJ2-5
CASSQFRGATQYF
TGCGCCAGCAGCCAATTCAGGGGGGCGACCCAGTACTTC
>TRBV5-4|NA|TRBD2|TRBJ2-7
CASSLRGVHYEQYF
TGTGCCAGCAGCTTACGGGGGGTTCACTACGAGCAGTACTTC
>TRBV20-1|NA|NA|TRBJ1-1
CSAGGFAEAFF
TGCAGTGCCGGGGGGTTCGCTGAAGCTTTCTTT
>TRBV14|NA|TRBD2|TRBJ2-7
CASSPHRGDFSYEQYF
TGTGCCAGCAGCCCGCACCGGGGGGACTTCTCCTACGAGCAGTACTTC
>TRBV5-4|NA|TRBD2|TRBJ2-7
CASSPIAGEVYEQYF
TGTGCCAGCAGCCCCATAGCGGGAGAGGTCTACGAGCAGTACTTC
>TRBV13|once|TRBD1|TRBJ1-6
CASSLGQGQSHHF
TGTGCCAGCAGCTTAGGCCAGGGACAGTCTCACCACTTT
>TRBV30|NA|NA|TRBJ2-7
CAWSRVYEQYF
TGTGCCTGGAGCAGGGTTTACGAGCAGTACTTC
>TRBV6-5|NA|TRBD1|TRBJ1-2
CASSLDRANYGYTF
TGTGCCAGCAGCTTGGACAGGGCTAATTATGGCTACACCTTC
>TRBV7-6|NA|NA|TRBJ2-7
CASSLIPGMSYEQYF
TGTGCCAGCAGCTTGATTCCAGGGATGAGCTACGAGCAGTACTTC
>TRBV6-5|NA|NA|TRBJ1-6
CASSYLGQGNSPLHF
TGTGCCAGCAGTTACCTCGGGCAGGGGAATTCACCCCTCCACTTT
>TRBV3-1/TRBV3-2|NA|NA|TRBJ1-5
CASSGTPGNQPQHF
TGTGCCAGCAGCGGCACGCCGGGGAATCAGCCCCAGCATTTT
>TRBV19|NA|TRBD2|TRBJ2-1
CASSTTSGAYNEQFF
TGTGCCAGTAGTACTACTAGCGGGGCGTACAATGAGCAGTTCTTC
>TRBV15|NA|TRBD2|TRBJ2-3
CATSTPGLAITDTQYF
TGTGCCACCAGCACCCCGGGACTAGCGATCACAGATACGCAGTATTTT
>TRBV7-2|NA|NA|TRBJ1-2
CASSSQQGRNYGYTF
TGTGCCAGCAGCTCACAGCAGGGTAGAAACTATGGCTACACCTTC
>TRBV19|once|NA|TRBJ2-7
CASSRELGILGEQYF
TGTGCCAGTAGTAGAGAACTAGGGATCCTTGGCGAGCAGTACTTC
>TRBV28|NA|TRBD1|TRBJ1-5
CASSPQGAGNQPQHF
TGTGCCAGCAGTCCCCAGGGGGCAGGCAATCAGCCCCAGCATTTT
>TRBV24-1|NA|TRBD2|TRBJ2-3
CATSGNLAGEGTDTQYF
TGTGCCACCAGTGGGAACCTAGCGGGAGAAGGCACAGATACGCAGTATTTT
>TRBV5-1|NA|NA|TRBJ2-2
CASSLVPRNTGELFF
TGCGCCAGCAGCTTGGTACCGCGTAACACCGGGGAGCTGTTTTTT
>TRBV19|NA|TRBD1|TRBJ1-2
CASRHRGYYGYTF
TGTGCCAGTAGGCACAGGGGGTACTATGGCTACACCTTC
>TRBV3-1/TRBV3-2|NA|NA|TRBJ2-3
CASSQRGTSLDTQYF
TGTGCCAGCAGCCAACGCGGGACGTCACTGGATACGCAGTATTTT
>TRBV5-5|NA|TRBD1|TRBJ2-7
CASSLTGTVNYEQYF
TGTGCCAGCAGCTTAACTGGGACAGTTAACTACGAGCAGTACTTC
>TRBV5-1|NA|TRBD2|TRBJ2-5
CASSVVAGGPRETQYF
TGCGCCAGCAGCGTAGTAGCGGGAGGGCCGCGGGAGACCCAGTACTTC
>TRBV19|NA|NA|TRBJ2-7
CASSRLSGEQYF
TGTGCCAGTAGTCGGCTTTCGGGGGAGCAGTACTTC
>TRBV19|NA|NA|TRBJ2-7
CASSIDWAPWEEQYF
TGTGCCAGTAGTATAGATTGGGCCCCTTGGGAGGAGCAGTACTTC
>TRBV28|NA|NA|TRBJ1-5
CASSFYVGHRVGGNQPQHF
TGTGCCAGCAGTTTTTACGTGGGACACAGGGTAGGCGGCAATCAGCCCCAGCATTTT
>TRBV7-3|NA|TRBD2|TRBJ2-1
CASSQGLAGGNEQFF
TGTGCCAGCAGCCAGGGGCTAGCGGGAGGTAATGAGCAGTTCTTC
>TRBV3-1/TRBV3-2|NA|NA|TRBJ2-1
CASSHDRVPRGTNNEQFF
TGTGCCAGCAGCCATGACAGGGTTCCGCGCGGGACCAACAATGAGCAGTTCTTC
>TRBV27|NA|TRBD1|TRBJ1-2
CASSFTGDYGYTF
TGTGCCAGCAGTTTTACAGGGGACTATGGCTACACCTTC
>TRBV27|NA|NA|TRBJ2-2
CASSSGTTETGELFF
TGTGCCAGCAGCTCCGGGACAACCGAGACCGGGGAGCTGTTTTTT
>TRBV30|NA|NA|TRBJ1-2
CAWSVTAARTF
TGTGCCTGGAGTGTAACGGCGGCTCGGACCTTC
>TRBV6-5|NA|NA|TRBJ2-7
CASSPDFLRIYEQYF
TGTGCCAGCAGTCCCGACTTTTTAAGGATCTACGAGCAGTACTTC
>TRBV28|NA|TRBD1|TRBJ2-3
CASSPGQLNTDTQYF
TGTGCCAGCAGTCCGGGACAGCTTAACACAGATACGCAGTATTTT
>TRBV28|once|NA|TRBJ2-3
CASSLSGYAQYF
TGTGCCAGCAGTTTATCGGGGTACGCGCAGTATTTT
>TRBV3-1/TRBV3-2|NA|TRBD1|TRBJ1-1
CASSQGTVREAFF
TGTGCCAGCAGCCAGGGGACAGTCCGTGAAGCTTTCTTT
>TRBV5-4|NA|NA|TRBJ1-1
CASSLPLAGATEAFF
TGTGCCAGCAGCTTGCCCCTCGCGGGGGCCACTGAAGCTTTCTTT
>TRBV10-1|NA|NA|TRBJ2-7
CASSEGAASYEQYF
TGCGCCAGCAGTGAGGGGGCGGCTTCCTACGAGCAGTACTTC
>TRBV18|NA|TRBD1|TRBJ1-2
CASSISDRDSGYTF
TGTGCCAGCTCAATTTCGGACAGGGACTCTGGCTACACCTTC
>TRBV11-3|once|NA|TRBJ2-7
CASSHRPGEQYF
TGTGCCAGCAGCCACAGACCGGGGGAGCAGTACTTC
>TRBV28|NA|TRBD2|TRBJ2-1
CATSRGLAGHNEQFF
TGTGCCACCTCCCGCGGACTAGCGGGACACAATGAGCAGTTCTTC
>TRBV19|once|NA|TRBJ2-3
CASRLASTDTQYF
TGTGCCAGTAGGCTAGCTTCCACAGATACGCAGTATTTT
>TRBV30|once|NA|TRBJ2-7
CAWSPGVGATEQYF
TGTGCCTGGAGTCCGGGGGTTGGGGCTACGGAGCAGTACTTC
>TRBV5-6|NA|NA|TRBJ1-2
CASSLAPRVFYGYTF
TGTGCCAGCAGCTTGGCTCCCAGGGTATTCTATGGCTACACCTTC
>TRBV18|NA|TRBD1|TRBJ1-2
CASSLTGAANYGYTF
TGTGCCAGCTCACTGACAGGGGCAGCTAACTATGGCTACACCTTC
>TRBV5-8|few|NA|TRBJ2-1
CASSLGGYGSYNEQFF
TGTGCCAGCAGCTTGGGAGGGTACGGCTCCTACAATGAGCAGTTCTTC
>TRBV30|NA|NA|TRBJ1-6
CACHHRGTTYNSPLHF
TGTGCCTGTCATCACAGAGGGACAACCTATAATTCACCCCTCCACTTT
>TRBV7-2|NA|TRBD2|TRBJ2-3
CASSSIAGGPWDTQYF
TGTGCCAGCAGTTCGATAGCGGGAGGGCCCTGGGATACGCAGTATTTT
>TRBV19|NA|TRBD1|TRBJ1-5
CASSIQGGGEQPQHF
TGTGCCAGTAGTATACAGGGGGGCGGCGAACAGCCCCAGCATTTT
>TRBV3-1/TRBV3-2|NA|NA|TRBJ2-7
CASSQAYEQYF
TGTGCCAGCAGTCAAGCATACGAGCAGTACTTC
>TRBV28|NA|TRBD1|TRBJ1-1
CASSFETGWSTEAFF
TGTGCCAGCAGCTTCGAGACAGGGTGGAGCACTGAAGCTTTCTTT
>TRBV6-2/TRBV6-3|NA|NA|TRBJ2-5
CASSYWSGASAETQYF
TGTGCCAGCAGTTACTGGTCAGGGGCATCAGCAGAGACCCAGTACTTC
>TRBV7-8|NA|TRBD2|TRBJ2-3
CASSKMGGRGDTQYF
TGTGCCAGCAGCAAGATGGGCGGGAGAGGGGATACGCAGTATTTT
>TRBV14|NA|TRBD1|TRBJ2-1
CASSLLDRDNEQFF
TGTGCCAGCAGCTTATTGGACAGGGACAATGAGCAGTTCTTC
>TRBV9|NA|NA|TRBJ1-1
CASSLSTEMNTEAFF
TGTGCCAGCAGCCTATCGACAGAGATGAACACTGAAGCTTTCTTT